The clone carrying this T cell receptor beta chain was recorded a few times. The method was immunoSEQ multiplex PCR; TCRdb's version includes in-frame clones alone and lacks a portion of them. The sample lists around 2.5 million clones, approximately 94% occurring once. This sample was included in a study of shared clonotypes between healthy human individuals. This CDR3 comprises 12 residues. Germline CDR1 reads LGHNA; CDR2 reads YNFKEQ. The germline V and J ends were trimmed by 1 base and 8 bases, with 8 bases remaining between them. Naive CD45RA+ and memory CD45RA-negative subsets were split from CD4+ cells.

Material for sequencing was naive CD4+ T cells from PBMCs. The subset is: CD45RA+ positively selected. This clonotype originated in a man aged 18 to 30 in good health. Some clones in this sample may be carry-over from other donors' samples. The gene calls are TRBV4-2 and TRBJ1-1; D ambiguous. The CDR3 bases are TGTGCCAGCAGCCAAGCGATGTCCGAAGCTTTCTTT. Translation: CASSQAMSEAFF.